These 28 T cell receptor beta chains were sequenced from one sample in a study of T cells in localized non-small cell lung cancer. The repertoire was sequenced with immunoSEQ multiplex PCR; TCRdb's copy has only in-frame clones and lacks some. Among about 20,000 clones listed, approximately 90% were seen once. The input for sequencing was peripheral blood, taken before any cancer treatment. The source of these receptors is a male donor at least 60 years old with stage I squamous cell lung carcinoma.

This chain joins TRBV19 and TRBJ1-2; no reliable D call. Trimming shortened V by 6 bases and J by 5 bases, and 19 bases separated the two germline ends. The CDR3 is 15 amino acids. Germline V CDR1 and CDR2: LNHDA, SQIVND (reference sequence). As DNA, the CDR3 is TGTGCCAGTAGCGACTGGCGGATCCCCCCGTATGGCTACACCTTC. This translates into CASSDWRIPPYGYTF.

The CDR3, as DNA: TGTGCCAGCAGCCAAGCTGGCCAGGGGCTGACAGATACGCAGTATTTT. Amino acid sequence: CASSQAGQGLTDTQYF. The V and J genes are TRBV4-2 and TRBJ2-3; a possible D gene is TRBD1 (6 bases). This CDR3 is built from 16 residues. Per the germline V gene, CDR1 is LGHNA and CDR2 is YNFKEQ. The V end lost 1 base, the J end lost 3 bases, and 14 bases lay between the germline ends.

CDR3 coding DNA: TGCAGTGCTGGGACTCTTTACGAGCAGTACTTC. It codes for CSAGTLYEQYF. This chain connects TRBV20-1 to TRBJ2-7; tentatively, D is TRBD2 (6 bases). The CDR3 length is 11 residues. V was clipped by 5 bases and J by 4 bases, with 9 bases between them. Germline V CDR1 and CDR2: DFQATT, SNEGSKA (reference sequence).

J is TRBJ1-2 and V is TRBV6-5; D is possibly TRBD1 (5 bases). Per the germline V gene, CDR1 is MNHEY and CDR2 is SVGAGI. CDR3 length equals 15 residues. The V end lost 5 bases, the J end lost 0 bases, and 13 bases lay between the germline ends. DNA for the CDR3: TGTGCCAGCAGTCGGAGACAGCCACCTAACTATGGCTACACCTTC. Protein: CASSRRQPPNYGYTF.

This clone was picked up a small number of times. The rearrangement links TRBV18 to TRBJ1-6; possibly TRBD1 for D (5 bases). The CDR3 consists of 15 residues. V shed 3 bases and J shed 8 bases, with 14 bases lying between them. Per germline, CDR1 KGHSH and CDR2 LQKENI. The chain's CDR3 is CASSPTGGRDSPLHF. CDR3 bases: TGTGCCAGCTCACCCACGGGGGGAAGGGATTCACCCCTCCACTTT.

This chain joins TRBV11-2 and TRBJ1-1; 7 bases fit TRBD1. CDR3 length: 16 residues. The germline gives CDR1 SGHAT, CDR2 FQNNGV. V was pared by 1 base and J by 1 base, with 6 bases of the junction left unmatched. CDR3 bases: TGTGCCAGCAGCTTAGGAAGGGGGCCGGCGAACACTGAAGCTTTCTTT. Translating gives CASSLGRGPANTEAFF.

This clone was seen once. This sequence joins TRBV5-4 and TRBJ2-7; tentative D call: TRBD2 (7 bases). V was clipped by 4 bases and J by 5 bases, with 13 bases between them. Germline CDR1 is SGHNT and CDR2 is YYREEE (reference sequence). The CDR3 consists of 13 residues. CDR3 sequence: CASSLRGADEQYF. Written as DNA, the CDR3 is TGTGCCAGCAGCCTTCGGGGGGCGGACGAGCAGTACTTC.

The V gene is TRBV13, the J gene TRBJ2-2; 14 bases match TRBD2. This CDR3 region has 18 residues. V lost 1 base and J lost 0; bases outside the gene matches: 1. Germline CDR1 reads PRHDT; CDR2 reads FYEKMQ (reference sequence). The CDR3: CASSLETSGGANTGELFF. Here the CDR3 DNA reads TGTGCCAGCAGCTTAGAGACTAGCGGGGGGGCGAACACCGGGGAGCTGTTTTTT.

CDR3 sequence (DNA): TGTGCCAGCAGCCAAGGGCCCCAGTCGAACACCGGGGAGCTGTTTTTT. Protein sequence: CASSQGPQSNTGELFF. This sequence joins TRBV14 and TRBJ2-2; no firm D call. The CDR3 covers 16 residues. CDR1 SGHDN and CDR2 FVKESK come from the germline V gene. V lost 1 base and J lost 0, with 9 bases in between.

This chain links TRBV7-8 with TRBJ1-4; no reliable D call. Germline CDR1 and CDR2: SGHVS and FQNEAQ. V was shortened by 6 bases and J by 0 bases, with 14 bases between the two germline ends. The CDR3 consists of 16 residues. The CDR3 region is CASRPHNKATNEKLFF. CDR3 DNA: TGTGCCAGCAGACCACACAACAAGGCAACTAATGAAAAACTGTTTTTT. Filled out from reference TRBV7-8 and TRBJ1-4, the complete variable domain reads GAGVSQSPRYKVAKRGQDVALRCDPISGHVSLFWYQQALGQGPEFLTYFQNEAQLDKSGLPSDRFFAERPEGSVSTLKIQRTQQEDSAVYLCASRPHNKATNEKLFFGSGTQLSVL.

This clone was counted between two and nine times. J is TRBJ1-5 and V is TRBV18; D remains unclear. Germline-derived CDR1 and CDR2 are KGHSH and LQKENI. V lost 6 bases and J 5 bases, leaving 14 bases between the germline ends. The CDR3 runs 14 residues. The DNA for the CDR3 is TGTGCCAGCTCTCAGTCTTGGGGAGATCAGCCCCAGCATTTT. Translated, it gives CASSQSWGDQPQHF.

CDR3 protein: CASSIVRGTGYPGELFF. The CDR3 nucleotides are TGTGCCAGTAGTATAGTGCGAGGGACAGGGTATCCCGGGGAGCTGTTTTTT. The rearrangement links TRBV19 to TRBJ2-2; 9 bases fit TRBD1. The trim removed 1 base at V and 6 bases at J, leaving 9 bases unmatched. Germline-derived CDR1 and CDR2 are LNHDA and SQIVND (reference sequence). The CDR3 is 17 amino acids. The full variable domain, rest sourced from reference TRBV19 and TRBJ2-2, is DGGITQSPKYLFRKEGQNVTLSCEQNLNHDAMYWYRQDPGQGLRLIYYSQIVNDFQKGDIAEGYSVSREKKESFPLTVTSAQKNPTAFYLCASSIVRGTGYPGELFFGEGSRLTVL.

This clone came up once. This chain connects TRBV7-3 to TRBJ2-2; D remains unclear. The CDR3 sequence is 16 residues long. Germline CDR1 SGHTA, CDR2 FQGTGA. V lost 5 bases to trimming and J lost 2 bases, with 15 bases between them. The CDR3 bases are TGTGCCAGCAGCGCTCTGCCGGGCCCTAACACCGGGGAGCTGTTTTTT. It translates to CASSALPGPNTGELFF.

The chain uses TRBV19 and TRBJ1-1; D ambiguous. V lost 4 bases, J lost 1 base, and 13 bases lay in between. The CDR3 covers 15 residues. The germline gives CDR1 LNHDA, CDR2 SQIVND (reference sequence). CDR3 nucleotide sequence: TGTGCCAGTAGTAACCGATCGGGGTCGAACACTGAAGCTTTCTTT. Encoded protein: CASSNRSGSNTEAFF. The variable domain in full, with the rest retrieved from reference TRBV19 and TRBJ1-1, is DGGITQSPKYLFRKEGQNVTLSCEQNLNHDAMYWYRQDPGQGLRLIYYSQIVNDFQKGDIAEGYSVSREKKESFPLTVTSAQKNPTAFYLCASSNRSGSNTEAFFGQGTRLTVV.

J is TRBJ2-7 and V is TRBV30; tentatively, D is TRBD1 (5 bases). The ends were cut back, 2 bases at V and 5 bases at J, with 10 bases in the middle. Per germline, CDR1 GTSNPN and CDR2 SVGIG (reference sequence). The CDR3 runs 12 residues. Here the CDR3 reads CAWSFRGHEQYF. The CDR3 bases are TGTGCCTGGAGTTTTAGGGGCCACGAGCAGTACTTC.

The chain combines TRBV21-1 with TRBJ2-6; TRBD1, the table's D call, lacks a check against the DNA. TRBV21-1 is a pseudogene locus. This CDR3 has 19 amino acids. DNA of the CDR3: TGTGCCAGCAGTTCTTTGCCGGGACAGAAAGACTCTGGGGCCAACGTCCTGACTTTC. Protein product: CASSSLPGQKDSGANVLTF.

This chain uses TRBV19 with TRBJ1-4, with D possibly TRBD1 on 6 matching bases. V dropped 10 bases and J dropped 0 bases, with 15 bases sitting between them. Germline V lookup: CDR1 LNHDA, CDR2 SQIVND (reference sequence). There are 15 residues in the CDR3. The CDR3 DNA follows: TGTGCCACCCGAGACAGGAGTGCAACTAATGAAAAACTGTTTTTT. The encoded protein is CATRDRSATNEKLFF.

The chain links TRBV4-3 to TRBJ1-2, with TRBD1 matching over 9 bases. The germline V gene has CDR1 LGHNA and CDR2 YSLEER. This CDR3 is built from 13 residues. V dropped 4 bases and J dropped 4; count of bases not matched to a gene: 1. The CDR3 region has the DNA TGCGCCAGCAGCCGACAGGGGGGCTATGGCTACACCTTC. This codes for CASSRQGGYGYTF.

The chain uses TRBV7-9 and TRBJ1-6, with D uncertain. V lost 5 bases to trimming and J lost 7 bases, with 12 bases between them. Germline-derived CDR1 and CDR2 are SEHNR and FQNEAQ (reference sequence). The CDR3 runs 14 residues. The chain's CDR3 is CASSPTPQNSPLHF. CDR3 bases: TGTGCCAGCAGCCCGACACCCCAGAATTCACCCCTCCACTTT.

In the case of this clone: In the same sample, other DNA sequences code for this CDR3. This chain connects TRBV4-1 to TRBJ2-3; D tentatively fits TRBD1 or TRBD2 (5 bases each). Trimming took 0 bases from V and 0 from J, leaving 10 bases between them. The CDR3 is 16 residues long. The germline gives CDR1 MGHRA, CDR2 YSYEKL. The CDR3 spells CASSQERWGSTDTQYF. CDR3 bases: TGCGCCAGCAGCCAAGAAAGGTGGGGGAGCACAGATACGCAGTATTTT.

The chain combines TRBV9 with TRBJ1-2; D uncertain. CDR1 SGDLS and CDR2 YYNGEE come from the germline V gene. The ends were cut back, 0 bases at V and 0 bases at J, with 9 bases in the middle. CDR3 length: 15 amino acids. This CDR3 is CASSVAESTNYGYTF. CDR3 sequence (DNA): TGTGCCAGCAGCGTAGCTGAATCTACTAACTATGGCTACACCTTC.

The rearrangement joins TRBV13 to TRBJ1-3; the match to TRBD1 covers 8 bases. Germline values: CDR1 PRHDT, CDR2 FYEKMQ (reference sequence). This CDR3 comprises 15 residues. V lost 6 bases and J lost 0; bases outside the gene matches: 4. The CDR3, as DNA: TGTGCCAGCAGGTGGGGACAGGTCTCTGGAAACACCATATATTTT. Encoded protein: CASRWGQVSGNTIYF.

V usage is TRBV5-1 and J usage is TRBJ1-1; D unclear. The CDR3 spans 13 residues. Germline CDR1 reads SGHRS; CDR2 reads YFSETQ. V dropped 4 bases and J dropped 0 bases, with 7 bases sitting between them. CDR3 nucleotide sequence: TGCGCCAGCAGCATGAGCCTGAACACTGAAGCTTTCTTT. Its translation: CASSMSLNTEAFF.

The V gene is TRBV30, the J gene TRBJ1-1; D remains ambiguous. Germline CDR1 GTSNPN, CDR2 SVGIG (reference sequence). The V gene lost 2 bases and the J gene lost 4 bases, with 5 bases spanning the gap. This CDR3 spans 11 amino acids. The CDR3 reads CAWSLGTEAFF. CDR3 bases: TGTGCCTGGAGTTTGGGCACTGAAGCTTTCTTT. Drawing the rest from reference TRBV30 and TRBJ1-1, the complete variable domain is SQTIHQWPATLVQPVGSPLSLECTVEGTSNPNLYWYRQAAGRGLQLLFYSVGIGQISSEVPQNLSASRPQDRQFILSSKKLLLSDSGFYLCAWSLGTEAFFGQGTRLTVV.

V and J are TRBV19 and TRBJ1-2; 7 bases match TRBD1. The trim removed 3 bases at V and 4 bases at J, leaving 8 bases unmatched. The CDR3 consists of 15 residues. Germline loops: CDR1 LNHDA, CDR2 SQIVND (reference sequence). CDR3 sequence (DNA): TGTGCCAGTAGTATTTGGGACAGAAGGAGCTATGGCTACACCTTC. Protein: CASSIWDRRSYGYTF.

V usage is TRBV2 and J usage is TRBJ2-7; TRBD2 is a possible D gene (5 bases). The V and J ends lost 6 bases and 4 bases respectively, with 13 bases between them. The germline V gene has CDR1 SNHLY and CDR2 FYNNEI. The CDR3 is made up of 13 amino acids. CDR3 amino acids: CASSLDLSYEQYF. CDR3 DNA sequence: TGTGCCAGCAGCCTGGACTTATCATACGAGCAGTACTTC. The full variable domain, its missing parts supplied by reference TRBV2 and TRBJ2-7, is EPEVTQTPSHQVTQMGQEVILRCVPISNHLYFYWYRQILGQKVEFLVSFYNNEISEKSEIFDDQFSVERPDGSNFTLKIRSTKLEDSAMYFCASSLDLSYEQYFGPGTRLTVT.

The chain has TRBV5-1 and TRBJ2-3, with 11 positions matching TRBD2. The CDR3 is 17 amino acids. Trimming at V came to 5 bases and at J to 2 bases, leaving 10 bases not matched to a gene. Germline V gene data show CDR1 as SGHRS and CDR2 as YFSETQ. This CDR3 is CASRRLAGSHYTDTQYF. The CDR3, as DNA: TGCGCCAGCAGGCGACTAGCGGGGAGCCATTACACAGATACGCAGTATTTT.

This clone was detected a few times. CDR3 DNA sequence: TGTGCCAGCACCGAGGGGCCAGGGAGCCAGCCCCAGCATTTT. It yields the protein CASTEGPGSQPQHF. This chain connects TRBV2 to TRBJ1-5, with D tentatively TRBD1 (5 bases). The germline V and J ends were trimmed by 7 bases and 7 bases, with 17 bases remaining between them. The CDR3 spans 14 residues. Germline V gene sequence: CDR1 SNHLY, CDR2 FYNNEI.